What follows are 30 T cell receptor beta chains derived from one specimen sequenced in a study of response to subunit inactivated influenza vaccine. TCRdb processed the RT-PCR reads anew with MiXCR; each CDR3 protein has one entry. Seen here are 200,000 to 300,000 distinct CDR3 sequences, 12% observed once, and the top ten hold approximately 7.8%. This specimen was non-naive T cells sorted from PBMCs, taken less than 15 days before vaccination. The origin of the receptors is a man between 45 and 60 years old who received an inactivated influenza vaccine.

The sample holds many counts of this clonotype. This rearrangement joins TRBV2 to TRBJ2-7, with D tentatively TRBD2 (6 bases). The CDR3 has 15 amino acids. Germline-derived CDR1 and CDR2 are SNHLY and FYNNEI. Between the trimmed V and J ends, which lost 7 bases and 4 bases, there was a span of 20 bases. CDR3 nucleotides: TGTGCCAGCAATCCCACTACTAGCCGAAGTTACGAGCAGTACTTC. Its translation: CASNPTTSRSYEQYF.

In this sample, this clonotype turned up a few times. This rearrangement joins TRBV5-1 to TRBJ1-3; D gene unclear. The CDR3 consists of 14 residues. Trimming left V 6 bases short and J 0 bases short, with 10 bases between. Germline CDR1 is SGHRS and CDR2 is YFSETQ. CDR3 in amino acids: CASKLGDSGNTIYF. DNA of the CDR3: TGCGCCAGCAAGCTCGGAGACTCTGGAAACACCATATATTTT.

This clonotype was counted many times. The rearrangement joins TRBV6-2 or TRBV6-3 to TRBJ2-6; D remains ambiguous. The germline gives CDR1 MNHEY, CDR2 SVGEGT. This CDR3 has 17 residues. Trimming stripped 6 bases from V and 3 bases from J, with 18 bases between. The CDR3 loop reads CASRESEWRLGANVLTF. Written as DNA, the CDR3 is TGTGCCAGCAGGGAGTCCGAGTGGCGACTTGGGGCCAACGTCCTGACTTTC.

This clonotype is labeled as medium-sized. The rearrangement joins TRBV5-6 to TRBJ2-7; 7 bases agree with TRBD1. Unmatched junction bases numbered 5, after V lost 2 bases and J lost 3 bases. CDR3 length equals 14 residues. The V gene's germline CDR1 is SGHDT and CDR2 YYEEEE. CDR3 in DNA: TGTGCCAGCAGCTTTTTAGGGACAGACTACGAGCAGTACTTC. This encodes CASSFLGTDYEQYF.

This clonotype came up many times. The chain carries TRBV5-1 and TRBJ2-1; 13 bases map to TRBD2. In germline, CDR1 is SGHRS, CDR2 YFSETQ. The length of the CDR3 is 18 residues. V was pared by 4 bases and J by 9 bases, with 16 bases of the junction left unmatched. DNA for the CDR3: TGCGCCAGCAGCGGGGCCCCTACTAGCGGGGGGGCCGTAGCTGAGCAGTTCTTC. It is translated as CASSGAPTSGGAVAEQFF.

This chain links TRBV7-9 with TRBJ2-1; no reliable D call. The V gene's germline CDR1 is SEHNR and CDR2 FQNEAQ (reference sequence). Deletions cut 6 bases from V and 1 base from J, with 10 bases between. The CDR3 is made up of 14 amino acids. CDR3 loop: CASSDRASYNEQFF. Here the CDR3 DNA reads TGTGCCAGCAGTGACCGAGCTTCCTACAATGAGCAGTTCTTC.

At least ten counts were recorded for this clonotype. The chain employs TRBV7-7 and TRBJ2-1; weak D call: TRBD1 (6 bases). Between the trimmed V and J ends, which lost 0 bases and 7 bases, there was a span of 7 bases. Per the germline V gene, CDR1 is SSHAT and CDR2 is FNYEAQ (reference sequence). The length of the CDR3 is 13 residues. The CDR3 region is CASSLAQGNEQFF. CDR3 in DNA: TGTGCCAGCAGCTTAGCGCAGGGGAATGAGCAGTTCTTC. The full variable domain, with the rest looked up from reference TRBV7-7 and TRBJ2-1, is GAGVSQSPRYKVTKRGQDVTLRCDPISSHATLYWYQQALGQGPEFLTYFNYEAQPDKSGLPSDRFSAERPEGSISTLTIQRTEQRDSAMYRCASSLAQGNEQFFGPGTRLTVL.

J is TRBJ2-5 and V is TRBV18; unclear D gene. The CDR3 is made up of 17 amino acids. The germline V and J ends were trimmed by 2 bases and 2 bases, with 18 bases remaining between them. Per germline, CDR1 KGHSH and CDR2 LQKENI. The CDR3, as DNA: TGTGCCAGCTCACCAGCGAGTCTCCAAAGGTGGCAAGAGACCCAGTACTTC. Translated: CASSPASLQRWQETQYF. The entire variable domain, with the rest obtained from reference TRBV18 and TRBJ2-5, is as follows: NAGVMQNPRHLVRRRGQEARLRCSPMKGHSHVYWYRQLPEEGLKFMVYLQKENIIDESGMPKERFSAEFPKEGPSILRIQQVVRGDSAAYFCASSPASLQRWQETQYFGPGTRLLVL.

This clonotype was counted only a few times. The chain has TRBV7-9 and TRBJ2-1; possible D gene TRBD1, 6 bases. With 6 bases removed from V and 14 bases from J, the gap between germline ends came to 17 bases. The CDR3 sequence is 12 residues long. From germline, CDR1 is SEHNR and CDR2 FQNEAQ (reference sequence). The CDR3 region has the DNA TGTGCCAGCAGGTTCGGGACAAAGGTCGAGTTCTTC. It codes for CASRFGTKVEFF.

This clonotype was detected ten times or more. This chain uses TRBV3-1 with TRBJ2-7; possibly TRBD1 or TRBD2 for D (5 bases each). The V gene's germline CDR1 is LGHDT and CDR2 YNNKEL (reference sequence). This CDR3 region has 12 residues. V was clipped by 1 base and J by 6 bases, with 7 bases between them. CDR3 residues: CASSQVGTEQYF. The DNA of the CDR3 is TGTGCCAGCAGCCAAGTCGGGACCGAGCAGTACTTC.

There are a few counts of this clonotype. The chain employs TRBV6-2 or TRBV6-3 and TRBJ2-5, with D perhaps matching TRBD2 (6 bases). The length of the CDR3 is 13 residues. Deletions cut 7 bases from V and 5 bases from J, with 14 bases between. From germline, CDR1 is MNHEY and CDR2 SVGEGT. The CDR3 region has the DNA TGTGCCAGCAACGACCCGAGCGGGGAGACCCAGTACTTC. It codes for CASNDPSGETQYF.

In this sample, this clonotype turned up many times. This sequence joins TRBV28 and TRBJ2-1; D ambiguous. Trimming took off 1 base at V and 4 bases at J, with 8 bases between the two ends. Per the germline V gene, CDR1 is MDHEN and CDR2 is SYDVKM. CDR3 size: 14 residues. CDR3 coding DNA: TGTGCCAGCAGTTTATCCCGAAGTTACAATGAGCAGTTCTTC. This codes for CASSLSRSYNEQFF.

The chain uses TRBV6-2 or TRBV6-3 and TRBJ2-7; D is perhaps TRBD2 (6 bases). V was shortened by 6 bases and J by 3 bases, with 6 bases between the two germline ends. Germline V gene sequence: CDR1 MNHEY, CDR2 SVGEGT. The CDR3 contains 11 residues. Here the CDR3 reads CASRDYYEQYF. CDR3 DNA sequence: TGTGCCAGCAGGGACTACTACGAGCAGTACTTC.

This clonotype was recorded at least ten times. The rearrangement joins TRBV11-1 to TRBJ2-5; no clear D gene. The V and J ends lost 5 bases and 2 bases respectively, with 18 bases between them. The CDR3 contains 16 residues. Germline assignment: CDR1 SGHAT and CDR2 FQDESV (reference sequence). CDR3 sequence (DNA): TGTGCCAGCAGCCCGCGGCGTGCAGGAGTGCAAGAGACCCAGTACTTC. It encodes CASSPRRAGVQETQYF.

V and J are TRBV13 and TRBJ2-5, with TRBD1 matching over 7 bases. J lost 2 bases, V lost 5 bases, and 17 bases had no gene match. Germline loops: CDR1 PRHDT, CDR2 FYEKMQ (reference sequence). There are 18 residues in the CDR3. CDR3 nucleotides: TGTGCCAGCAGCGCGCAGACAGGGCGCAGGGCGCTACAAGAGACCCAGTACTTC. Encoded protein: CASSAQTGRRALQETQYF.

This clonotype was detected only a few times. J is TRBJ2-4 and V is TRBV6-2 or TRBV6-3, with TRBD1 as a possible D gene (5 bases). CDR3 length equals 12 residues. Germline lookup yields CDR1 MNHEY and CDR2 SVGEGT. Trimming pared 5 bases from V and 6 bases from J, leaving 8 bases between. CDR3 bases: TGTGCCAGCAGTCGTACAGGAAACATTCAGTACTTC. Its translation is CASSRTGNIQYF.

CDR3 sequence (DNA): TGCAGCGTTGAATCTAGCGGGGGAGATACGCAGTATTTT. This translates into CSVESSGGDTQYF. The chain carries TRBV29-1 and TRBJ2-3, with 10 bases matching TRBD2. Germline trimming cut 2 bases from V and 5 bases from J; bases unmatched to any gene: 1. The CDR3 consists of 13 residues. The germline gives CDR1 SQVTM, CDR2 ANQGSEA.

The rearrangement joins TRBV5-6 to TRBJ2-3, with TRBD2 as a possible D gene (7 bases). The V gene's germline CDR1 is SGHDT and CDR2 YYEEEE. This CDR3 spans 15 amino acids. Trimming removed 1 base from V and 6 bases from J, with 15 bases in between. Here the CDR3 DNA reads TGTGCCAGCAGCTTGCAGCGGGGACACGGGGATACGCAGTATTTT. It specifies CASSLQRGHGDTQYF.

This clonotype was seen a handful of times. CDR3 in amino acids: CASSLQGQNTEAFF. CDR3 bases: TGTGCCAGCAGCTTACAGGGACAGAACACTGAAGCTTTCTTT. The chain uses TRBV7-9 and TRBJ1-1; D is possibly TRBD1 (6 bases). The V and J ends lost 2 bases and 1 base respectively, with 8 bases between them. This CDR3 has 14 residues. Germline V gene lookup returns CDR1 SEHNR and CDR2 FQNEAQ (reference sequence).

This chain connects TRBV29-1 to TRBJ2-7; 9 bases are shared with TRBD1. Germline V CDR1 and CDR2: SQVTM, ANQGSEA. V lost 2 bases to trimming and J lost 5 bases; unmatched junction nucleotides: 7. The CDR3 has 14 amino acids. DNA for the CDR3: TGCAGCGTTGAATCCGGGACAGGGAAGGACGAGCAGTACTTC. Residues: CSVESGTGKDEQYF.

This chain links TRBV5-1 with TRBJ2-1; 9 bases are shared with TRBD1. The V gene end was trimmed by 5 bases and the J gene end by 7 bases; junction bases not matched to a gene: 13. The CDR3 is made up of 16 amino acids. Germline-derived CDR1 and CDR2 are SGHRS and YFSETQ. The CDR3 loop reads CASSHKPGTGTNEQFF. CDR3 nucleotide sequence: TGCGCCAGCAGTCATAAACCCGGGACAGGGACAAATGAGCAGTTCTTC.

This clonotype was seen at least ten times. This chain links TRBV18 with TRBJ2-7, with D maybe TRBD1 (5 bases). Germline assignment: CDR1 KGHSH and CDR2 LQKENI. This CDR3 spans 13 amino acids. Trimming stripped 4 bases from V and 4 bases from J, with 11 bases between. CDR3 nucleotides: TGTGCCAGCTCACTTTCCAGGGAATACGAGCAGTACTTC. Amino acid sequence: CASSLSREYEQYF.

The chain uses TRBV20-1 and TRBJ1-5, with no clear D. Germline CDR1 reads DFQATT; CDR2 reads SNEGSKA (reference sequence). The V gene lost 0 bases and the J gene lost 3 bases, with 15 bases spanning the gap. The CDR3 consists of 16 residues. The DNA for the CDR3 is TGCAGTGCTAGAGATCCAGCAGCCATGAACAATCAGCCCCAGCATTTT. Translating it yields CSARDPAAMNNQPQHF.

This clonotype has a handful of counts. This chain uses TRBV12-3 or TRBV12-4 with TRBJ2-1; perhaps D is TRBD1 or TRBD2 (5 bases each). Between the trimmed V and J ends, which lost 9 bases and 6 bases, there was a span of 18 bases. The CDR3 has 14 amino acids. CDR3 bases: TGTGCCAGTAGATATGGGACCCTGACCAATGAGCAGTTCTTC. Its translation is CASRYGTLTNEQFF.

This clonotype showed up many times. This rearrangement joins TRBV11-2 to TRBJ2-2, with unresolved D. This CDR3 is 12 amino acids long. The V end lost 0 bases, the J end lost 7 bases, and 3 bases lay between the germline ends. Germline V gives CDR1 SGHAT, CDR2 FQNNGV. Written as DNA, the CDR3 is TGTGCCAGCAGCTTAGAACTCGGGGAGCTGTTTTTT. This encodes CASSLELGELFF. The whole variable domain, remainder taken from reference TRBV11-2 and TRBJ2-2, is EAGVAQSPRYKIIEKRQSVAFWCNPISGHATLYWYQQILGQGPKLLIQFQNNGVVDDSQLPKDRFSAERLKGVDSTLKIQPAKLEDSAVYLCASSLELGELFFGEGSRLTVL.

This clonotype was observed at least ten times. V gene TRBV20-1 combines with J gene TRBJ1-1; D gene ambiguous. Looked up from germline, CDR1 is DFQATT and CDR2 is SNEGSKA (reference sequence). The V end was cut by 6 bases, the J end by 3 bases, with 23 bases between. The CDR3 loop spans 16 amino acids. CDR3: CSAKEYLGADDTEAFF. The DNA for the CDR3 is TGCAGTGCCAAGGAATATTTGGGAGCGGATGACACTGAAGCTTTCTTT.

This clonotype showed up just a few times. This rearrangement joins TRBV30 to TRBJ2-4, with D tentatively TRBD2 (5 bases). The CDR3 spans 14 residues. Trimming shortened V by 1 base and J by 3 bases, and 10 bases separated the two germline ends. Germline V CDR1 and CDR2: GTSNPN, SVGIG (reference sequence). The CDR3 DNA follows: TGTGCCTGGAGTGCCGGGGAGTACAAAAACATTCAGTACTTC. The encoded protein is CAWSAGEYKNIQYF.

The rearrangement links TRBV28 to TRBJ2-1; no clear D. The V gene lost 2 bases and the J gene lost 5 bases, with 4 bases spanning the gap. Germline V gives CDR1 MDHEN, CDR2 SYDVKM. The CDR3 loop spans 12 amino acids. The CDR3 DNA reads as TGTGCCAGCAGTTTAGATAACAATGAGCAGTTCTTC. It translates to CASSLDNNEQFF.

J is TRBJ2-3 and V is TRBV5-5; D is unresolved. CDR1 is SGHKS, CDR2 YYEKEE, per germline (reference sequence). V lost 5 bases and J lost 4, with 11 bases in between. This CDR3 has 13 amino acids. Here the CDR3 reads CASSSQVADTQYF. The CDR3 DNA sequence: TGTGCCAGCAGTTCTCAAGTAGCAGATACGCAGTATTTT.

This clonotype came up many times. The chain links TRBV20-1 to TRBJ1-5, with D possibly TRBD1 on 5 matching bases. Trimming cost V 5 bases and J 3 bases, with 14 bases left between them. The CDR3 has 14 amino acids. Germline V CDR1 and CDR2: DFQATT, SNEGSKA (reference sequence). This CDR3 reads CSAEGRAFNQPQHF. In DNA, the CDR3 is TGCAGTGCTGAGGGACGGGCGTTCAATCAGCCCCAGCATTTT.